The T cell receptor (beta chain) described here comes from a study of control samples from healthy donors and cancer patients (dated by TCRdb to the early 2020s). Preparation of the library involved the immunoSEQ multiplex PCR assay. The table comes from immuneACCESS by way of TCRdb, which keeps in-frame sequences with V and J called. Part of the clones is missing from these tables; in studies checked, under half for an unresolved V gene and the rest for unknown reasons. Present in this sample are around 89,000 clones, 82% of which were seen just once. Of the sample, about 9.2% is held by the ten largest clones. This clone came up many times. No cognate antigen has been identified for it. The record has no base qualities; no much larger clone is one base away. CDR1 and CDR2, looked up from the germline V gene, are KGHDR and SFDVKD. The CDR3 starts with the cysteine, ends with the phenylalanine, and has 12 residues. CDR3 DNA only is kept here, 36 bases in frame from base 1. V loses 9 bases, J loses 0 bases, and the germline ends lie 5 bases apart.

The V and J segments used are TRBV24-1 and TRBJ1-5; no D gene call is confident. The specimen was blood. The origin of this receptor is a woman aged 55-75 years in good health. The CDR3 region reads CATAGSNQPQHF. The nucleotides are TGTGCCACCGCAGGTAGCAATCAGCCCCAGCATTTT.